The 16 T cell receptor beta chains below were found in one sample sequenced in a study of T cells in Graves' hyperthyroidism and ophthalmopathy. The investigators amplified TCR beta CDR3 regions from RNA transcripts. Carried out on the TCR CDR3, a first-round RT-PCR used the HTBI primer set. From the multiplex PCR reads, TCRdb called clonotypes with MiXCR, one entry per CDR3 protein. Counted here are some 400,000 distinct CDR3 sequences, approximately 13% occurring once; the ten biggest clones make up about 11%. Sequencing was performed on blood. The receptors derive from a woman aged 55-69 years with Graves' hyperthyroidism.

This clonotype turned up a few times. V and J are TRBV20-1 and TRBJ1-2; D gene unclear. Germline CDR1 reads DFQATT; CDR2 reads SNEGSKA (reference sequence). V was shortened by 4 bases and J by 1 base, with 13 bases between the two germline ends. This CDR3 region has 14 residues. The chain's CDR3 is CSATRPANNYGYTF. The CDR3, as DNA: TGCAGTGCTACCCGTCCCGCGAATAACTATGGCTACACCTTC.

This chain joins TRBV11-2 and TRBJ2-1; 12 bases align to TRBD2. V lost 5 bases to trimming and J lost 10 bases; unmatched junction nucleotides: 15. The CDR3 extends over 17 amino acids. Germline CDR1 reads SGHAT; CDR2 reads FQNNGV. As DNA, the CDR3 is TGTGCCAGCAGCCTCGGGAGGAAACTAGCGGGAGGAGAGGAGCAGTTCTTC. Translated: CASSLGRKLAGGEEQFF.

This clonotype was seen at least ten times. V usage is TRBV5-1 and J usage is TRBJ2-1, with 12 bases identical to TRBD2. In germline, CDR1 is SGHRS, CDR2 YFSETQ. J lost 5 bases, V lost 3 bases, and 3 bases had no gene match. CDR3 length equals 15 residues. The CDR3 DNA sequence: TGCGCCAGCAGCTATTGGACTAGCGGGAACAATGAGCAGTTCTTC. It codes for CASSYWTSGNNEQFF. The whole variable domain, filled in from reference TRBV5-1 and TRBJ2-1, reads KAGVTQTPRYLIKTRGQQVTLSCSPISGHRSVSWYQQTPGQGLQFLFEYFSETQRNKGNFPGRFSGRQFSNSRSEMNVSTLELGDSALYLCASSYWTSGNNEQFFGPGTRLTVL.

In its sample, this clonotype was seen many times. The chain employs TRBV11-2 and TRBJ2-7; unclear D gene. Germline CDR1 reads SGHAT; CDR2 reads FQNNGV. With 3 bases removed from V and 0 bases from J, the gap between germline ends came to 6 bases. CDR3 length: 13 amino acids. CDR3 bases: TGTGCCAGCAGCTTTCAGAGCTCCTACGAGCAGTACTTC. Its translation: CASSFQSSYEQYF.

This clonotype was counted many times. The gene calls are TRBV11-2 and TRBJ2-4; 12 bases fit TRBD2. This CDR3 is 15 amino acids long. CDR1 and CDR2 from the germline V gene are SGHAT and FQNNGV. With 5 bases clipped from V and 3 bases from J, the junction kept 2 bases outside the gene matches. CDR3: CASSLGLAGKNIQYF. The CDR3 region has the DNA TGTGCCAGCAGCCTGGGACTAGCGGGCAAAAACATTCAGTACTTC.

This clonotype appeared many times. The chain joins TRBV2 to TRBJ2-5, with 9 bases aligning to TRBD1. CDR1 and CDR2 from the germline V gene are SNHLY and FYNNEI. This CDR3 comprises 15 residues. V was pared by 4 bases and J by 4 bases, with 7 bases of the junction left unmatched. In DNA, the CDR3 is TGTGCCAGCAGTGGGGACAGGGTACGTGGAGAGACCCAGTACTTC. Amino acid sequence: CASSGDRVRGETQYF.

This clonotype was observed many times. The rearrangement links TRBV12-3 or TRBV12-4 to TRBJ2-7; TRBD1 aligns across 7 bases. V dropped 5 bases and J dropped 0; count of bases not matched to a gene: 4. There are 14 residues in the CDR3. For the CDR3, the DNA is TGTGCCAGCAGTCGACAGGGCAACTCCTACGAGCAGTACTTC. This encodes CASSRQGNSYEQYF.

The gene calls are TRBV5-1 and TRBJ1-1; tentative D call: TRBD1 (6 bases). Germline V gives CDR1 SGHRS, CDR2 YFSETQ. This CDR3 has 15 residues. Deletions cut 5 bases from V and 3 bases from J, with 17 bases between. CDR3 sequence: CASSYSSRGDTEAFF. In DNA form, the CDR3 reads TGCGCCAGCAGTTACTCTTCCAGGGGCGACACTGAAGCTTTCTTT. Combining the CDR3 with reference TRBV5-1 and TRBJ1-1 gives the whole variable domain KAGVTQTPRYLIKTRGQQVTLSCSPISGHRSVSWYQQTPGQGLQFLFEYFSETQRNKGNFPGRFSGRQFSNSRSEMNVSTLELGDSALYLCASSYSSRGDTEAFFGQGTRLTVV.

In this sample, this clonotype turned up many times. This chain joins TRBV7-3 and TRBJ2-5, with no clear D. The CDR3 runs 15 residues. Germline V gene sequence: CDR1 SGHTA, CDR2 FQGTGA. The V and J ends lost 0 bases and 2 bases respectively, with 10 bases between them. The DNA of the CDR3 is TGTGCCAGCAGCTTAACGGCAGGACCGCAAGAGACCCAGTACTTC. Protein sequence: CASSLTAGPQETQYF.

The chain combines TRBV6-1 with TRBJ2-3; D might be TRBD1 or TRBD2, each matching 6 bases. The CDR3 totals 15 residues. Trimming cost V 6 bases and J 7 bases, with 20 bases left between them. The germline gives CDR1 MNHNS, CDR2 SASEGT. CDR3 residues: CASSNRFQGRNTQYF. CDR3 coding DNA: TGTGCCAGCAGCAACAGGTTCCAGGGGAGGAATACGCAGTATTTT.

This chain's CDR3 is CASSPRLAGLNEQFF. The CDR3 coding sequence is TGTGCCAGCAGCCCCCGGCTAGCGGGACTGAATGAGCAGTTCTTC. The V gene is TRBV3-1, the J gene TRBJ2-1, with 9 bases aligning to TRBD2. This CDR3 contains 15 residues. Germline-derived CDR1 and CDR2 are LGHDT and YNNKEL (reference sequence). Trimming at V came to 4 bases and at J to 7 bases, leaving 8 bases not matched to a gene.

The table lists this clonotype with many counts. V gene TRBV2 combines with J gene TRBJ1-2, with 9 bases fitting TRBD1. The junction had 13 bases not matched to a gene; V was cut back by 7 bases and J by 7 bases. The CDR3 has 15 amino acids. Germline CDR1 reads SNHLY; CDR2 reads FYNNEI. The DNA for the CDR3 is TGTGCCAGCACAAGAGACCACAGGGGGCGGAGTGGCTACACCTTC. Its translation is CASTRDHRGRSGYTF.

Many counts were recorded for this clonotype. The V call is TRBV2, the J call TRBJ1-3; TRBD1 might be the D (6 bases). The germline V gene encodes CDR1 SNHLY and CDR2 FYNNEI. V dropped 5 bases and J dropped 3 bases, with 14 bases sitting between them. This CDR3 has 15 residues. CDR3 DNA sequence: TGTGCCAGCAGTTTGATGGGGACAAGTGGAAACACCATATATTTT. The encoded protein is CASSLMGTSGNTIYF.

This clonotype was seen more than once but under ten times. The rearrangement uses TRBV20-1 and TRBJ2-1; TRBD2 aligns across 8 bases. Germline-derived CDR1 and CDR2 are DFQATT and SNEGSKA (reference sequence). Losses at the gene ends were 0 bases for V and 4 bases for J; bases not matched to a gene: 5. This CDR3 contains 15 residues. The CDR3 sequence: CSARDLTSVYNEQFF. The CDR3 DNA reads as TGCAGTGCTAGAGATTTGACTAGCGTTTACAATGAGCAGTTCTTC.

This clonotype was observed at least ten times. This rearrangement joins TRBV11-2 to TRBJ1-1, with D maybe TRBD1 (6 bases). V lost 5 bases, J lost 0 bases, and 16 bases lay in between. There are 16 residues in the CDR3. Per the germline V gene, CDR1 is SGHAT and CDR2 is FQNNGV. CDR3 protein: CASSAPGHGLNTEAFF. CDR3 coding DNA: TGTGCCAGCAGCGCCCCGGGACACGGTTTGAACACTGAAGCTTTCTTT.

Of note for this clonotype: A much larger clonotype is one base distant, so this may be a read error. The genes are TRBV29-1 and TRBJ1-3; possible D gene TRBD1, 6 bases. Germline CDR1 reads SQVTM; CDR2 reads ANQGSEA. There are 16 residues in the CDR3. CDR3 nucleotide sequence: TGCAACGTGGGGGCCTCCTGGGGCACCTCTGGAAACACCATATATTTT. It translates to CNVGASWGTSGNTIYF.